A selection of T cell receptor beta chains follows, all from one sample in a study of neoadjuvant anti-PD-1 for oral cavity cancer. Data came from immunoSEQ multiplex PCR; TCRdb stores just in-frame clones and leaves some out. The sample has nearly 15,000 clones, about 37% seen once. Source: tumor tissue, taken after nivolumab (anti-PD-1) treatment. Source of these receptors: a person between 40 and 85 years old with oral cavity squamous cell carcinoma. The CDR3 runs from the conserved cysteine through the conserved F or W. D genes are given only for firm matches. Only some rows state a clone size, as once, few, many or a class for expanded clones.

D | J | size | V | CDR3 | DNA
. | TRBJ2-3 | few | TRBV13 | CASRHSDRDLTQYF | TGTGCCAGCAGACATAGCGACCGGGACTTAACGCAGTATTTT
. | TRBJ1-2 | . | TRBV30 | CAWSTWSSNYGYTF | TGTGCCTGGAGCACGTGGTCATCTAACTATGGCTACACCTTC
. | TRBJ1-5 | many | TRBV19 | CASSDTEFQPQHF | TGTGCCAGTAGTGACACAGAATTTCAGCCCCAGCATTTT
. | TRBJ2-3 | many | TRBV7-6 | CASSLAWHNGGDTQYF | TGTGCCAGCAGCTTAGCGTGGCACAACGGGGGAGATACGCAGTATTTT
. | TRBJ2-5 | . | TRBV18 | CASSPSMETQYF | TGTGCCAGCTCACCTAGTATGGAGACCCAGTACTTC
TRBD2 | TRBJ2-7 | many | TRBV4-2 | CASSQGPGLAGSYEQYF | TGTGCCAGCAGCCAAGGCCCGGGACTAGCGGGGTCCTACGAGCAGTACTTC
. | TRBJ2-3 | . | TRBV25-1 | CASSESGRGRGTDTQYF | TGTGCCAGCAGTGAATCGGGACGGGGAAGGGGCACAGATACGCAGTATTTT
. | TRBJ2-7 | . | TRBV9 | CASSPGAGSAYEQYF | TGTGCCAGCAGCCCCGGGGCAGGCTCGGCCTACGAGCAGTACTTC
. | TRBJ1-4 | few | TRBV4-3 | CASSQDLINEKLFF | TGCGCCAGCAGCCAAGATTTGATTAATGAAAAACTGTTTTTT
. | TRBJ1-5 | . | TRBV5-6 | CASSSTGPLNQPQHF | TGTGCCAGCAGCTCGACAGGCCCCCTCAATCAGCCCCAGCATTTT
TRBD1 | TRBJ1-1 | . | TRBV30 | CAWGTGTGITEAFF | TGTGCCTGGGGAACCGGGACAGGGATCACTGAAGCTTTCTTT
. | TRBJ1-1 | . | TRBV6-6 | CASTYPGGNTEAFF | TGTGCCAGCACCTACCCGGGCGGGAACACTGAAGCTTTCTTT
. | TRBJ2-3 | . | TRBV7-3 | CASSLWGGDTQYF | TGTGCCAGCAGCTTATGGGGCGGAGATACGCAGTATTTT
. | TRBJ2-3 | . | TRBV10-2 | CASRSTDTQYF | TGCGCCAGCAGAAGCACAGATACGCAGTATTTT
TRBD2 | TRBJ2-7 | . | TRBV28 | CASSFPGGYSYEQYF | TGTGCCAGCAGTTTTCCCGGGGGGTACTCCTACGAGCAGTACTTC
TRBD1 | TRBJ1-3 | many | TRBV9 | CASSVRDRGSGNTIYF | TGTGCCAGCAGCGTGCGGGACAGGGGCTCTGGAAACACCATATATTTT
TRBD1 | TRBJ2-5 | . | TRBV6-1 | CASRGRQGVQETQYF | TGTGCCAGCAGGGGAAGACAGGGGGTTCAAGAGACCCAGTACTTC
. | TRBJ1-6 | . | TRBV11-2 | CASSLGGDRFSNSPLHF | TGTGCCAGCAGCTTAGGTGGCGACAGGTTTTCTAATTCACCCCTCCACTTT
. | TRBJ1-1 | many | TRBV5-4 | CASSYSQGNSPSEAFF | TGTGCCAGCAGCTACAGTCAGGGAAATAGTCCCTCTGAAGCTTTCTTT
TRBD1 | TRBJ1-5 | . | TRBV7-2 | CASSQTGGWDQPQHF | TGTGCCAGCAGCCAAACAGGGGGCTGGGATCAGCCCCAGCATTTT
. | TRBJ1-2 | few | TRBV7-6 | CASSLSRGYTF | TGTGCCAGCAGCTTATCACGTGGCTACACCTTC
. | TRBJ1-2 | few | TRBV9 | CASSVEGGRGYGYTF | TGTGCCAGCAGCGTAGAGGGGGGGCGCGGCTATGGCTACACCTTC
. | TRBJ2-5 | . | TRBV5-1 | CASSLASTVQETQYF | TGCGCCAGCAGCTTGGCCTCGACGGTACAAGAGACCCAGTACTTC
. | TRBJ1-5 | . | TRBV5-6 | CASSSRQSGSNQPQHF | TGTGCCAGCAGCTCCAGACAGAGCGGCAGCAATCAGCCCCAGCATTTT
. | TRBJ1-2 | . | TRBV18 | CASSPPTESYGYTF | TGTGCCAGCTCACCACCGACGGAGTCCTATGGCTACACCTTC
. | TRBJ1-6 | . | TRBV27 | CASRLVENSPLHF | TGTGCCAGCCGTCTAGTAGAGAATTCACCCCTCCACTTT
. | TRBJ2-7 | . | TRBV23-1 | CASPITGEQYF | TGCGCCAGCCCTATCACTGGCGAGCAGTACTTC
. | TRBJ2-5 | few | TRBV5-6 | CASSATLGETQYF | TGTGCCAGCAGCGCGACATTGGGAGAGACCCAGTACTTC
. | TRBJ2-2 | few | TRBV11-3 | CASSYNPAGELFF | TGTGCCAGCAGCTATAATCCCGCCGGGGAGCTGTTTTTT
. | TRBJ1-4 | . | TRBV6-1 | CASSNPTGVNEKLFF | TGTGCCAGCAGTAATCCGACAGGTGTAAATGAAAAACTGTTTTTT
. | TRBJ1-6 | . | TRBV4-3 | CASSQRPGSSYNSPLHF | TGCGCCAGCAGCCAACGACCAGGCAGCTCCTATAATTCACCCCTCCACTTT
. | TRBJ1-1 | few | TRBV7-2 | CASTQKLGLEAFF | TGTGCCAGCACCCAAAAACTCGGACTTGAAGCTTTCTTT
. | TRBJ1-2 | few | TRBV19 | CASRFTGTGYTF | TGTGCCAGTAGATTTACAGGGACTGGCTACACCTTC
. | TRBJ2-7 | . | TRBV6-1 | CASSESFYEQYF | TGTGCCAGCAGTGAAAGTTTCTACGAGCAGTACTTC
. | TRBJ2-3 | many | TRBV12-1 | CASKAGGYTDTQYF | TGTGCCAGCAAGGCCGGGGGGTACACAGATACGCAGTATTTT
. | TRBJ2-7 | . | TRBV7-2 | CASSLGYGRTSSYEQYF | TGTGCCAGCAGCTTAGGGTATGGGCGGACAAGCTCCTACGAGCAGTACTTC
. | TRBJ2-5 | few | TRBV11-3 | CASSPGAQAETQYF | TGTGCCAGCAGCCCGGGTGCTCAAGCCGAGACCCAGTACTTC
TRBD1 | TRBJ2-5 | few | TRBV5-5 | CASSSGTVYQETQYF | TGTGCCAGCAGTTCCGGGACAGTGTACCAAGAGACCCAGTACTTC
. | TRBJ1-2 | . | TRBV6-5 | CAVKARYGYTF | TGTGCCGTAAAGGCCCGGTATGGCTACACCTTC
. | TRBJ2-7 | . | TRBV6-1 | CASSAGAGYEQYF | TGTGCCAGCAGTGCAGGGGCAGGGTACGAGCAGTACTTC
. | TRBJ2-7 | . | TRBV30 | CAWSVNLYEQYF | TGTGCCTGGAGTGTAAACCTCTACGAGCAGTACTTC
. | TRBJ1-1 | . | TRBV1 | CTSSHCTDTEAFF | TGCACCAGCAGCCATTGTACGGACACTGAAGCTTTCTTT
. | TRBJ1-6 | . | TRBV7-2 | CASSLTNSPLHF | TGTGCCAGCAGCTTGACCAATTCACCCCTCCACTTT
. | TRBJ2-2 | many | TRBV4-3 | CASSQDRAVNTGELFF | TGCGCCAGCAGCCAAGATAGGGCAGTGAACACCGGGGAGCTGTTTTTT
. | TRBJ2-7 | . | TRBV7-8 | CASSLAWRRSYEQYF | TGTGCCAGCAGCTTAGCGTGGCGCCGATCCTACGAGCAGTACTTC
. | TRBJ2-2 | many | TRBV6-5 | CASSSGYTGELFF | TGTGCCAGCAGTTCCGGGTACACCGGGGAGCTGTTTTTT
. | TRBJ2-1 | . | TRBV30 | CAWAWDNLQFF | TGTGCCTGGGCATGGGACAACCTCCAGTTCTTC
. | TRBJ2-2 | few | TRBV5-1 | CASRQEWAGELFF | TGCGCCAGCAGACAGGAGTGGGCCGGGGAGCTGTTTTTT
TRBD1 | TRBJ1-1 | few | TRBV18 | CASSPAQGDTEAFF | TGTGCCAGCTCACCAGCACAGGGGGACACTGAAGCTTTCTTT
TRBD1 | TRBJ2-2 | . | TRBV29-1 | CSVRRQGAGELFF | TGCAGCGTCCGACGACAGGGTGCCGGGGAGCTGTTTTTT